Shown below are 19 T cell receptor beta chains from a single sample sequenced in a study of T cell responses to AZD1222 COVID-19 vaccine. Profiled with immunoSEQ multiplex PCR; TCRdb holds only in-frame clones, not every one. Among around 52,000 clones listed, around 88% were seen once. Sequencing used peripheral blood, obtained on day 0 of AZD1222 vaccination. The receptors come from an adult in good health.

The rearrangement uses TRBV2 and TRBJ1-2; D may be TRBD1 (5 bases). Germline V lookup: CDR1 SNHLY, CDR2 FYNNEI. The V end was cut by 2 bases, the J end by 3 bases, with 19 bases between. The CDR3 has 17 residues. CDR3 nucleotides: TGTGCCAGCAGTGAATCCAAGGATGGGGCAATAGACTATGGCTACACCTTC. Protein sequence: CASSESKDGAIDYGYTF.

The chain links TRBV2 to TRBJ1-1, with a tentative D call TRBD1 (5 bases). The V gene's germline CDR1 is SNHLY and CDR2 FYNNEI. V lost 6 bases and J 4 bases, leaving 18 bases between the germline ends. This CDR3 is built from 15 residues. CDR3 in DNA: TGTGCCAGCAGAAAGACAGCGGGTGACGGCACTGAAGCTTTCTTT. This codes for CASRKTAGDGTEAFF.

This chain connects TRBV5-4 to TRBJ1-2; D gene unclear. V was shortened by 5 bases and J by 1 base, with 9 bases between the two germline ends. Germline CDR1 and CDR2: SGHNT and YYREEE (reference sequence). The CDR3 is 13 residues long. The DNA for the CDR3 is TGTGCCAGCAGACGTGAGGGTAACTATGGCTACACCTTC. Its translation is CASRREGNYGYTF.

CDR3 protein: CASSQDLSGSNNEQFF. The CDR3 nucleotides read TGTGCCAGCAGCCAAGATTTAAGCGGGAGTAACAATGAGCAGTTCTTC. The chain has TRBV3-1 (or the pseudogene TRBV3-2) and TRBJ2-1; the match to TRBD2 covers 8 bases. V shed 0 bases, J shed 5 bases, and the junction held 6 bases outside the gene matches. The length of the CDR3 is 16 residues. CDR1 is LGHDT, CDR2 YNNKEL, per germline (reference sequence).

CDR3: CATSRVIGGTSDQPQHF. DNA of the CDR3: TGTGCCACCAGCAGAGTGATAGGCGGGACCTCTGACCAGCCCCAGCATTTT. The chain combines TRBV15 with TRBJ1-5; possible D gene TRBD1, 5 bases. Per germline, CDR1 LNHNV and CDR2 YYDKDF (reference sequence). Trimming took off 1 base at V and 7 bases at J, with 20 bases between the two ends. The CDR3 runs 17 residues.

This clone was observed a handful of times. V and J are TRBV7-8 and TRBJ1-2; D may be TRBD1 (5 bases). The CDR3 runs to 18 residues. Trimming left V 5 bases short and J 0 bases short, with 22 bases between. The germline CDR1 and CDR2 sequences are SGHVS and FQNEAQ. CDR3 residues: CASSALESGWGANYGYTF. In DNA form, the CDR3 reads TGTGCCAGCAGCGCGCTTGAGTCAGGATGGGGCGCTAACTATGGCTACACCTTC.

The chain employs TRBV28 and TRBJ2-3; 12 nucleotides align to TRBD2. Germline CDR1 reads MDHEN; CDR2 reads SYDVKM. CDR3 size: 17 residues. V dropped 2 bases and J dropped 2; count of bases not matched to a gene: 5. The CDR3: CASSLPSSGRVTDTQYF. For the CDR3, the DNA is TGTGCCAGCAGTTTACCATCTAGCGGGAGGGTCACAGATACGCAGTATTTT.

The chain couples TRBV9 to TRBJ1-2; D is unclear. This CDR3 comprises 14 residues. Trimming shortened V by 0 bases and J by 7 bases, and 13 bases separated the two germline ends. Germline CDR1 is SGDLS and CDR2 is YYNGEE. CDR3 sequence (DNA): TGTGCCAGCAGCGTAGTGTCCGCCGGCGGTGGCTACACCTTC. This sequence encodes CASSVVSAGGGYTF. The full variable domain, in which reference TRBV9 and TRBJ1-2 provide the parts outside the CDR3, is DSGVTQTPKHLITATGQRVTLRCSPRSGDLSVYWYQQSLDQGLQFLIQYYNGEERAKGNILERFSAQQFPDLHSELNLSSLELGDSALYFCASSVVSAGGGYTFGSGTRLTVV.

This chain uses TRBV28 with TRBJ2-3, with D possibly matching TRBD2 (6 bases). Per germline, CDR1 MDHEN and CDR2 SYDVKM. The CDR3 is 16 residues long. V was pared by 4 bases and J by 2 bases, with 16 bases between. The CDR3: CASSSSGLTSTDTQYF. CDR3 coding DNA: TGTGCCAGCAGTTCATCGGGACTGACGTCCACAGATACGCAGTATTTT.

The rearrangement uses TRBV7-9 and TRBJ2-3, with 7 bases lining up with TRBD2. CDR3 length: 15 residues. The junction had 5 bases not matched to a gene; V was cut back by 1 base and J by 4 bases. The germline V gene has CDR1 SEHNR and CDR2 FQNEAQ (reference sequence). The chain's CDR3 is CASSLGGSGADTQYF. The DNA for the CDR3 is TGTGCCAGCAGCTTAGGCGGGAGTGGTGCAGATACGCAGTATTTT.

V is TRBV6-5 and J is TRBJ2-2; 8 nucleotides match TRBD1. The germline V gene encodes CDR1 MNHEY and CDR2 SVGAGI. This CDR3 comprises 15 residues. The V segment lost 7 bases and the J segment 4 bases; nucleotides outside the gene matches: 8. CDR3 residues: CASNVQGGGTGELFF. In DNA form, the CDR3 reads TGTGCCAGCAACGTACAGGGGGGCGGCACCGGGGAGCTGTTTTTT.

CDR3 DNA sequence: TGTGCCAGCAGAAGGGACTTGGCTAGCACAGATACGCAGTATTTT. Its translation: CASRRDLASTDTQYF. V and J are TRBV6-6 and TRBJ2-3; D is possibly TRBD2 (6 bases). Germline CDR1 reads MNHNY; CDR2 reads SVGAGI (reference sequence). V lost 6 bases and J lost 0, with 13 bases in between. This CDR3 has 15 residues.

This sequence joins TRBV7-8 and TRBJ1-4; 8 bases are a match to TRBD1. Trimming removed 3 bases from V and 5 bases from J; junction bases left unmatched: 11. Germline CDR1 SGHVS, CDR2 FQNEAQ. The CDR3 is 17 residues long. The DNA of the CDR3 is TGTGCCAGCAGCTTGGGGCAGGGGGCCCCTGTCAATGAAAAACTGTTTTTT. Amino acid sequence: CASSLGQGAPVNEKLFF.

The chain joins TRBV4-1 to TRBJ1-2; 12 bases line up with TRBD1. The V gene end was trimmed by 4 bases and the J gene end by 4 bases; junction bases not matched to a gene: 10. The CDR3 has 17 amino acids. Germline V gene data show CDR1 as MGHRA and CDR2 as YSYEKL. Written as DNA, the CDR3 is TGCGCCAGCAGCCCTGGGACAGGGGGCCGCCGTGGCTATGGCTACACCTTC. Translation gives CASSPGTGGRRGYGYTF.

V and J are TRBV3-1 (or the pseudogene TRBV3-2) and TRBJ2-7; no definite D call. The CDR3 totals 16 residues. V dropped 0 bases and J dropped 0 bases, with 12 bases sitting between them. Looked up from germline, CDR1 is LGHDT and CDR2 is YNNKEL (reference sequence). CDR3 sequence (DNA): TGTGCCAGCAGCCAAGATACACTACGCGTCTCCTACGAGCAGTACTTC. Encoded protein: CASSQDTLRVSYEQYF.

The genes are TRBV28 and TRBJ1-5; D not resolved. Germline lookup yields CDR1 MDHEN and CDR2 SYDVKM. CDR3 length: 14 residues. V lost 3 bases to trimming and J lost 5 bases, with 11 bases between them. The CDR3 loop reads CASSFQQLYQPQHF. The CDR3 nucleotides are TGTGCCAGCAGTTTCCAACAGCTCTATCAGCCCCAGCATTTT. The whole variable domain, remainder taken from reference TRBV28 and TRBJ1-5, is DVKVTQSSRYLVKRTGEKVFLECVQDMDHENMFWYRQDPGLGLRLIYFSYDVKMKEKGDIPEGYSVSREKKERFSLILESASTNQTSMYLCASSFQQLYQPQHFGDGTRLSIL.

The genes are TRBV7-3 and TRBJ1-5; no reliable D call. Trimming took off 3 bases at V and 7 bases at J, with 10 bases between the two ends. Per the germline V gene, CDR1 is SGHTA and CDR2 is FQGTGA. This CDR3 contains 13 residues. The DNA for the CDR3 is TGTGCCAGCAGCTTCGCGGCCGGGCAGCCCCAGCATTTT. Translated, it gives CASSFAAGQPQHF.

V and J are TRBV27 and TRBJ2-1, with 13 bases lining up with TRBD2. CDR1 MNHEY and CDR2 SMNVEV come from the germline V gene (reference sequence). The CDR3 covers 19 residues. With 6 bases clipped from V and 7 bases from J, the junction kept 18 bases outside the gene matches. CDR3 bases: TGTGCCAGCAGGCTGAACGGACTAGCGGGAGTGTTTGAAGAGAATGAGCAGTTCTTC. Translating it yields CASRLNGLAGVFEENEQFF.

This chain connects TRBV5-4 to TRBJ2-1, with no clear D. Trimming shortened V by 4 bases and J by 5 bases, and 4 bases separated the two germline ends. This CDR3 has 11 residues. The germline gives CDR1 SGHNT, CDR2 YYREEE (reference sequence). CDR3 sequence reads: CASSGNNEQFF. In DNA, the CDR3 is TGTGCCAGCAGCGGTAACAATGAGCAGTTCTTC.